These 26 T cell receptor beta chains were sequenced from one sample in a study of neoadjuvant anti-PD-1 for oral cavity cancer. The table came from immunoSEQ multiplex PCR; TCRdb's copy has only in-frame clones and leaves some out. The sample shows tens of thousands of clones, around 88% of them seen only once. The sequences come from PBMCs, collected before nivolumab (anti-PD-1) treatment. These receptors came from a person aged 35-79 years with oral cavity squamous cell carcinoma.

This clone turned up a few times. The CDR3 nucleotides are TGTGCCAGTAGATTGATAGGAGGGGACAATGAGCAGTTCTTC. Protein sequence: CASRLIGGDNEQFF. V is TRBV19 and J is TRBJ2-1; possible D gene TRBD2, 6 bases. Germline V lookup: CDR1 LNHDA, CDR2 SQIVND (reference sequence). Trimming shortened V by 6 bases and J by 5 bases, and 14 bases separated the two germline ends. This CDR3 has 14 residues.

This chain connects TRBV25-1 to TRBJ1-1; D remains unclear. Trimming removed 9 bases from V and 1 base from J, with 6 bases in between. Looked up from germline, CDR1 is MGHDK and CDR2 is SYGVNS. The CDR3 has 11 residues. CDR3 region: CASTRNTEAFF. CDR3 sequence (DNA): TGTGCCAGTACAAGGAACACTGAAGCTTTCTTT.

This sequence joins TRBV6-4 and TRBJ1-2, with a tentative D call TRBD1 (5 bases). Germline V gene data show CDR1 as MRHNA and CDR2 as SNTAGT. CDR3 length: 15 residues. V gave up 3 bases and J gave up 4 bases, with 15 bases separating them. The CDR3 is CASSESTGGFYGYTF. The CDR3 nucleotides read TGTGCCAGCAGTGAATCTACTGGGGGGTTCTATGGCTACACCTTC.

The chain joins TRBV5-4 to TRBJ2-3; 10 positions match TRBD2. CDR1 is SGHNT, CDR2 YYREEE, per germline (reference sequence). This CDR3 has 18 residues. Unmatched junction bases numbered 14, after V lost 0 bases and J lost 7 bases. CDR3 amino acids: CASSLVASGGLLVYTQYF. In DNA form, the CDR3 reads TGTGCCAGCAGCTTGGTGGCTAGCGGGGGCCTCCTCGTGTATACGCAGTATTTT.

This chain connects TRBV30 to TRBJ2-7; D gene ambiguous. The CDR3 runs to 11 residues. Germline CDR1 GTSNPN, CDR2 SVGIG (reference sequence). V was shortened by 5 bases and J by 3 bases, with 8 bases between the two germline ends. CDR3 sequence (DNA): TGTGCCTGGGGGTTGGGCTACGAGCAGTACTTC. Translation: CAWGLGYEQYF.

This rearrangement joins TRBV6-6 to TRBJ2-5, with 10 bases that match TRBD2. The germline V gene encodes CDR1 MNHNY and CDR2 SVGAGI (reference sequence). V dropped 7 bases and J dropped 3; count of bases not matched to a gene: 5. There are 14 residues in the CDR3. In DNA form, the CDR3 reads TGTGCCAGCAAGGCTAGCGGGGGAGAAGAGACCCAGTACTTC. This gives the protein CASKASGGEETQYF.

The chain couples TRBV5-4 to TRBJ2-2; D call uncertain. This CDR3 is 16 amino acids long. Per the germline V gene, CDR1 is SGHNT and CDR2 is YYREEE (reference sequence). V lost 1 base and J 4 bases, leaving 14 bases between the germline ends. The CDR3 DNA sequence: TGTGCCAGCAGCTTGATTGGATTTTCTGGCACCGGGGAGCTGTTTTTT. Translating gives CASSLIGFSGTGELFF.

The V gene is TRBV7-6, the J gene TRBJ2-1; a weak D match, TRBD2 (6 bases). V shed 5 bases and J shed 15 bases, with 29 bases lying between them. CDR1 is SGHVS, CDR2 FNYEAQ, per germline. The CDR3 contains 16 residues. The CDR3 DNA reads TGTGCCAGCAGCCCATTTACGCCGTGGACCGACGGGAGTTGGTTCTTC. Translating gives CASSPFTPWTDGSWFF.

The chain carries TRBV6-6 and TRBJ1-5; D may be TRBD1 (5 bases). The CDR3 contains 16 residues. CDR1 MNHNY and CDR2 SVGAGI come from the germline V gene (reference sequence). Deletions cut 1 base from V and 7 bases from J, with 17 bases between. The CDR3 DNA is TGTGCCAGCAGTTACTGGGGACCCGCGAGGGGACAGCCCCAGCATTTT. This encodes CASSYWGPARGQPQHF.

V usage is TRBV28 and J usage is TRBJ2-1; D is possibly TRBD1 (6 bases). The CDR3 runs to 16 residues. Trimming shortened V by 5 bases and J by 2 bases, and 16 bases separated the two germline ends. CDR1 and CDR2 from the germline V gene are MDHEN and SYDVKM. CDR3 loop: CASSRTDLSTYNEQFF. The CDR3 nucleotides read TGTGCCAGCAGTAGGACAGACCTTTCCACCTACAATGAGCAGTTCTTC.

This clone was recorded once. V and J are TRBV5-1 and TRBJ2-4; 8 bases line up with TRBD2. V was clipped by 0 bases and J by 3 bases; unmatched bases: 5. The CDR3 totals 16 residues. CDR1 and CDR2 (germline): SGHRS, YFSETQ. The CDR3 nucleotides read TGCGCCAGCAGCTTGGGGAGCGGGAGTGTCAAAAACATTCAGTACTTC. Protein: CASSLGSGSVKNIQYF.

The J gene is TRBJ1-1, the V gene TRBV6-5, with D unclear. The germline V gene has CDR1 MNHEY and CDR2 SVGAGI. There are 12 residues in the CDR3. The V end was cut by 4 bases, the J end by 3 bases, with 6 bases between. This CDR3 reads CASSFPDTEAFF. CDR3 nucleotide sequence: TGTGCCAGCAGTTTCCCGGACACTGAAGCTTTCTTT.

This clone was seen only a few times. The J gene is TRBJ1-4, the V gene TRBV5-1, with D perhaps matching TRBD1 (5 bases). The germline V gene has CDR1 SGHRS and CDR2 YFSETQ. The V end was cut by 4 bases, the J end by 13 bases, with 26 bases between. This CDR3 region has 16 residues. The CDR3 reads CASSPGGQPGLKGLFF. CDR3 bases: TGCGCCAGCAGCCCTGGAGGGCAACCGGGACTGAAGGGACTGTTTTTT.

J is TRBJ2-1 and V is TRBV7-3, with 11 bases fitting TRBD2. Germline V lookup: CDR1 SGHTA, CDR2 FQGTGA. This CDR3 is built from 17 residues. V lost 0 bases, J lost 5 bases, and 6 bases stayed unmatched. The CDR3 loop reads CASSLTPLAGGNNEQFF. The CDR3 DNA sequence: TGTGCCAGCAGCTTAACTCCCCTAGCGGGGGGAAACAATGAGCAGTTCTTC. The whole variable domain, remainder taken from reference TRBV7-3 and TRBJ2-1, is GAGVSQTPSNKVTEKGKYVELRCDPISGHTALYWYRQSLGQGPEFLIYFQGTGAADDSGLPNDRFFAVRPEGSVSTLKIQRTERGDSAVYLCASSLTPLAGGNNEQFFGPGTRLTVL.

The CDR3 loop reads CSGWDKGSYNEQFF. The DNA for the CDR3 is TGCAGCGGGTGGGACAAGGGCTCCTACAATGAGCAGTTCTTC. V gene TRBV29-1 combines with J gene TRBJ2-1; a possible D gene is TRBD1 (6 bases). Germline V gene sequence: CDR1 SQVTM, CDR2 ANQGSEA. Deletions cut 7 bases from V and 0 bases from J, with 13 bases between. The CDR3 extends over 14 amino acids.

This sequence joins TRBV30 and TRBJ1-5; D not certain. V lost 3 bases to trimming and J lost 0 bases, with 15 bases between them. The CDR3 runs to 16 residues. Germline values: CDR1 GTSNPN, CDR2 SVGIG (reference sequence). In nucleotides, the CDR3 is TGTGCCTGGAGGGCAAAGTTGGGGTATAGCAATCAGCCCCAGCATTTT. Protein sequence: CAWRAKLGYSNQPQHF.

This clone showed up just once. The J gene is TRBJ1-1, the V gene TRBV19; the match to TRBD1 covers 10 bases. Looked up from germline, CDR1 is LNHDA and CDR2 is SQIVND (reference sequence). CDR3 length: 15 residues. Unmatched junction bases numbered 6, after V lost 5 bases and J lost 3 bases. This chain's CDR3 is CASSPVGTGDTEAFF. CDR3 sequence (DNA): TGTGCCAGTAGTCCTGTCGGGACAGGGGACACTGAAGCTTTCTTT.

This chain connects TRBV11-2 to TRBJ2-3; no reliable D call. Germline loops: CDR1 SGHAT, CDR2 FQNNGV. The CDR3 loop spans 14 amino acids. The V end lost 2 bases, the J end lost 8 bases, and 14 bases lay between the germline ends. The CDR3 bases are TGTGCCAGCAGCTTAAGTCCGGGTTCGGGTACGCAGTATTTT. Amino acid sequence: CASSLSPGSGTQYF.

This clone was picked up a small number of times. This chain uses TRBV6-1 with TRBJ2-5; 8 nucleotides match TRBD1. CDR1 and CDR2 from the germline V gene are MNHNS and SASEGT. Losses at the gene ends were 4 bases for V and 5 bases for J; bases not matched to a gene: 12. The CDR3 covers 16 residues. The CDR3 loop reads CASSASPGGQRETQYF. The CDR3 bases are TGTGCCAGCAGTGCGAGCCCAGGGGGCCAAAGGGAGACCCAGTACTTC.

CDR3 in DNA: TGTGCCACTAGGTTCGCTAGCACAGATACGCAGTATTTT. As protein: CATRFASTDTQYF. The gene calls are TRBV19 and TRBJ2-3; no clear D. Germline CDR1 reads LNHDA; CDR2 reads SQIVND (reference sequence). Between the trimmed V and J ends, which lost 10 bases and 0 bases, there was a span of 11 bases. The CDR3 has 13 amino acids.

The CDR3 spells CASSYPQGTEAFF. CDR3 DNA: TGTGCCAGCAGTTACCCACAGGGTACTGAAGCTTTCTTT. The chain links TRBV6-8 to TRBJ1-1; D is possibly TRBD1 (6 bases). The CDR3 totals 13 residues. The germline V gene has CDR1 MNHGY and CDR2 SAAAGT. The V and J ends lost 2 bases and 5 bases respectively, with 9 bases between them.

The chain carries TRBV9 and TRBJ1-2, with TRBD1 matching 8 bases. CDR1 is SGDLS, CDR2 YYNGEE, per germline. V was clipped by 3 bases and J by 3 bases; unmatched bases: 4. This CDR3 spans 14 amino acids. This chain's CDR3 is CASSGIQGDYGYTF. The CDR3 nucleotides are TGTGCCAGCAGCGGAATACAGGGGGACTATGGCTACACCTTC.

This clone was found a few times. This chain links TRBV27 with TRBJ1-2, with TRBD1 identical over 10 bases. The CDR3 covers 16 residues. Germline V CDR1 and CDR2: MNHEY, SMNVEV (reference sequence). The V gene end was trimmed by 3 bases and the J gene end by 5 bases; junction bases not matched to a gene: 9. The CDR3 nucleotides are TGTGCCAGCAGTTTTGGGTCCGGACAGGGGGGTTATGGCTACACCTTC. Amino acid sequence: CASSFGSGQGGYGYTF.

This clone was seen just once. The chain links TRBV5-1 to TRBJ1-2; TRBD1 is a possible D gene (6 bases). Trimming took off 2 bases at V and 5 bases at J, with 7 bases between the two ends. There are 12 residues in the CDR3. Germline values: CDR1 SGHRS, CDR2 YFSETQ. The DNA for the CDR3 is TGCGCCAGCAGCTTAGGGGGGTATGGCTACACCTTC. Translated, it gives CASSLGGYGYTF.

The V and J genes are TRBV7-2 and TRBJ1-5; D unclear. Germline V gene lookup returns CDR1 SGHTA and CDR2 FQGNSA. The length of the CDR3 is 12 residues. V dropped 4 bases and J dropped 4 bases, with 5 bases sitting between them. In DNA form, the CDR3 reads TGTGCCAGCAGCTATAATAATCAGCCCCAGCATTTT. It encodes CASSYNNQPQHF.

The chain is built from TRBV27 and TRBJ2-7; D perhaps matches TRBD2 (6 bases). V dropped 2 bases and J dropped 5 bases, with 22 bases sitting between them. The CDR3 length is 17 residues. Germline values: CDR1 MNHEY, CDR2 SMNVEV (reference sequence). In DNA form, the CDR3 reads TGTGCCAGCAGTTTAAACGGGGGTGCAGGGTTCGGCCACGAGCAGTACTTC. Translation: CASSLNGGAGFGHEQYF.